This TCR beta chain appears in the sequencing data of a study of cytomegalovirus exposure and HLA in healthy donors. General study findings and limits: Rarity held for most TCR sequences, but there were some public TCRs that occurred in many donors.

Germline lookup yields CDR1 SGHTS and CDR2 YDEGEE. Germline trimming cut 4 bases from V and 7 bases from J; bases unmatched to any gene: 3. CDR3 length: 12 residues. PCR involved 60 Vbeta and 13 Jbeta primers. TCRdb's copy holds only in-frame clones and misses some; the assay was immunoSEQ multiplex PCR. The sample yields 55,000 to 70,000 clones, about 74% seen once. Notes on this clone: Antigen specificity is unknown.

V usage is TRBV5-8 and J usage is TRBJ1-2, with 8 nucleotides matching TRBD1. The TCR originated in an older woman in good health and CMV-seropositive. The sequenced material came from PBMCs. CDR3 amino acids: CASSVGQAGYTF. The CDR3 coding sequence is TGTGCCAGCAGCGTGGGACAGGCTGGCTACACCTTC.